Each of the 5 T cell receptor beta chains below was sequenced from the same sample in a study of T cell changes during pregnancy in multiple sclerosis. The data were produced by immunoSEQ multiplex PCR, yet TCRdb's version contains in-frame clones alone and is incomplete. This table holds fewer than 40,000 clones, 90% found once. The sequences come from CD4+ T cells from peripheral blood mononuclear cells, collected in the second trimester of pregnancy. The receptors stem from a female donor with multiple sclerosis, enrolled in a pregnancy study.

The chain uses TRBV6-5 and TRBJ2-3, with D perhaps TRBD1 (6 bases). V lost 6 bases to trimming and J lost 4 bases, with 11 bases between them. The CDR3 is 13 residues long. CDR1 and CDR2 (germline): MNHEY, SVGAGI. The CDR3 DNA reads as TGTGCCAGCAGCAGGACAGTTCCAGATACGCAGTATTTT. Amino acid sequence: CASSRTVPDTQYF.

The chain couples TRBV25-1 to TRBJ1-5, with 9 positions matching TRBD1. Per the germline V gene, CDR1 is MGHDK and CDR2 is SYGVNS. The CDR3 covers 14 residues. V dropped 6 bases and J dropped 7; count of bases not matched to a gene: 7. The CDR3 is CASRGTGWEQPQHF. The CDR3 DNA is TGTGCCAGCAGGGGGACAGGGTGGGAGCAGCCCCAGCATTTT.

The chain carries TRBV4-1 and TRBJ2-7; D uncertain. Germline V gene lookup returns CDR1 MGHRA and CDR2 YSYEKL. Trimming removed 0 bases from V and 12 bases from J, with 12 bases in between. CDR3 length: 12 residues. Written as DNA, the CDR3 is TGCGCCAGCAGCCAAGATCGCAGTGGTGTGTACTTC. It specifies CASSQDRSGVYF.

The chain joins TRBV28 to TRBJ1-4; 9 nucleotides match TRBD1. Germline lookup yields CDR1 MDHEN and CDR2 SYDVKM. V lost 4 bases, J lost 8 bases, and 11 bases stayed unmatched. CDR3 size: 16 residues. DNA for the CDR3: TGTGCCAGCAGTTCTGAGACCGGGACAGGGAGGGAAAAACTGTTTTTT. Translation gives CASSSETGTGREKLFF.

This clone came up once. The V call is TRBV2, the J call TRBJ1-5, with D possibly matching TRBD1 (6 bases). The CDR3 loop spans 14 amino acids. The germline CDR1 and CDR2 sequences are SNHLY and FYNNEI. Trimming removed 4 bases at V and 5 bases at J, with 12 bases between. The DNA of the CDR3 is TGTGCCAGCAGTGCACACAGGGAAGATCAGCCCCAGCATTTT. The encoded protein is CASSAHREDQPQHF.